The T cell receptor beta chain described here comes from a study of cytomegalovirus exposure and HLA in healthy donors. Primers: 60 Vbeta forward and 13 Jbeta reverse. Here immunoSEQ multiplex PCR was the method, and the copy in TCRdb shows in-frame clones only, minus some. The repertoire consists of approximately 140,000 clones, with around 90% occurring once and the leading ten covering around 0.51%. This CDR3 comprises 13 residues. Germline CDR1 is SQVTM and CDR2 is ANQGSEA. The junction had 5 bases not matched to a gene; V was cut back by 7 bases and J by 5 bases. The clonotype was recovered from a woman in her thirties or forties in good health and CMV-seronegative. The V gene is TRBV29-1, the J gene TRBJ2-2; 9 bases are a match to TRBD2. Material for sequencing was PBMCs. The chain's CDR3 is CSARTSDTGELFF. The CDR3 DNA reads TGCAGCGCCCGGACTAGCGATACCGGGGAGCTGTTTTTT.